A selection of T cell receptor beta chains follows, all from one sample in a study of T-cell memory formation after mild COVID-19. MiXCR was run by TCRdb on the 5' RACE reads, yielding one entry per CDR3 protein. The sample includes 100,000 to 150,000 distinct CDR3 sequences, about 17% of them seen just once. Sequences were obtained from PBMCs or a T cell subset sorted from them (not recorded which). These receptors were collected from a man between 18 and 29 years old who had mild COVID-19 (a few samples of this study predate the infection). Cell type and time point are not known. The conserved cysteine and the conserved F or W are not part of the CDR3 here. The order of the fields is CDR3 length, V gene, J gene, clone size, CDR3 protein. Expanded clones are given a class, and other clones once, few, many or no size at all.

13,TRBV20-1,TRBJ1-5,few,SARVDRGRLLPQH
14,TRBV7-3,TRBJ2-3,NA,ASSLTLAGVENTQY
12,TRBV7-2,TRBJ2-3,NA,ASSFGLRGDTQY
14,TRBV4-1,TRBJ1-2,once,ASSQINPGPGYGYT
13,TRBV7-2,TRBJ2-5,few,ASSSRLAGGETQY
14,TRBV9,TRBJ2-5,many,ASSVYSGTNQETQY
11,TRBV7-2,TRBJ2-5,few,ASSVHRAETQY
12,TRBV7-2,TRBJ1-5,few,ASSLSLRDQPQH
13,TRBV6-5,TRBJ1-2,few,ASSPTTGAAYGYT
14,TRBV7-9,TRBJ2-2,NA,ASSLMGGSRTGELF
15,TRBV19,TRBJ2-3,NA,ASSPRGTSGALGTQY
13,TRBV7-9,TRBJ1-1,NA,ASRQTRGLNTEAF
13,TRBV5-1,TRBJ1-5,few,ASSLAGGDGQPQH
14,TRBV5-1,TRBJ2-1,many,ASSLPSPGTYNEQF
12,TRBV6-2/TRBV6-3,TRBJ2-5,few,ASSYGAVQETQY
13,TRBV10-3,TRBJ2-1,few,AISENSGGANEQF
14,TRBV7-9,TRBJ2-5,many,ASSLLRDLGGETQY
11,TRBV9,TRBJ2-3,few,ASNQQGLDTQY
13,TRBV18,TRBJ1-1,NA,ASSGQSSMNTEAF
12,TRBV24-1,TRBJ2-5,NA,ATSASGVQETQY
12,TRBV5-1,TRBJ2-5,NA,ASSLADGEETQY
13,TRBV5-1,TRBJ2-3,NA,ASSPLQGEADTQY
11,TRBV27,TRBJ1-6,NA,ASRLGGGAPLH
11,TRBV2,TRBJ2-5,few,ASSGAGWETQY
9,TRBV5-1,TRBJ1-2,few,ASSSDRGYT
16,TRBV4-2,TRBJ2-5,many,ASSQEENSGGHQETQY
12,TRBV20-1,TRBJ2-3,few,SALAGGLTDTQY
16,TRBV18,TRBJ2-6,NA,ASSPQRRFGSGANVLT
12,TRBV7-2,TRBJ1-1,many,ASSLDRIGTEAF
15,TRBV27,TRBJ2-2,few,ASSSRVGRGQDGELF
12,TRBV5-4,TRBJ2-1,NA,ASSAQGGYNEQF
10,TRBV6-5,TRBJ1-6,NA,ASSYSGILLH
12,TRBV4-1,TRBJ1-2,few,ASSLADRLGGYT
11,TRBV5-1,TRBJ2-7,few,ASSPYTVTEQY
12,TRBV6-2/TRBV6-3,TRBJ1-5,NA,ASSYRQGKQPQH
9,TRBV11-2,TRBJ1-2,NA,ASSSLVHYT
14,TRBV5-1,TRBJ2-2,NA,ASSLEGQGNTGELF
12,TRBV9,TRBJ1-2,many,ASSPGQGPYGYT
13,TRBV7-3,TRBJ2-3,few,ASSSQTWGTDTQY
10,TRBV12-3/TRBV12-4,TRBJ2-1,few,ASSLRDGEQF
15,TRBV5-5,TRBJ2-3,NA,ASSLRLAGGRSDTQY
14,TRBV5-6,TRBJ1-1,once,ASSLAPPHRNTEAF
10,TRBV7-9,TRBJ1-5,few,ASSTGNQPQH
13,TRBV12-3/TRBV12-4,TRBJ1-2,many,ASSSRRTTNYGYT
10,TRBV12-3/TRBV12-4,TRBJ2-3,NA,ASSLDFRTQY
12,TRBV12-3/TRBV12-4,TRBJ2-4,few,ASSSPDRFDIQY
12,TRBV6-2/TRBV6-3,TRBJ1-1,few,ASSWTGGNTEAF
10,TRBV5-1,TRBJ2-5,NA,ASSLEGGTQY
13,TRBV6-5,TRBJ2-6,few,ASSYSGAGANVLT
11,TRBV24-1,TRBJ1-2,NA,ATSGSPNYGYT
11,TRBV3-1,TRBJ2-1,NA,ASSQSAPNEQF
13,TRBV30,TRBJ2-3,few,AWSLSGGSLDTQY
11,TRBV4-2,TRBJ2-3,few,ASSARVEDTQY
12,TRBV7-2,TRBJ2-4,few,ASSLIVAKNIQY
13,TRBV5-5,TRBJ1-1,NA,ASRTLGSMNTEAF
13,TRBV7-3,TRBJ2-6,few,ASSPTGSGANVLT
13,TRBV5-1,TRBJ2-1,NA,ASSLATLNMDEQF
12,TRBV12-3/TRBV12-4,TRBJ2-1,many,ASRRPGTSNEQF
10,TRBV25-1,TRBJ2-1,NA,ASGATYNEQF
16,TRBV7-2,TRBJ1-2,many,ASSLVTSSRRTGGGYT